These T cell receptor beta chains were read from a single sample in a study of breast tumors, draining lymph nodes, adjacent tissues. Using its own MiXCR run on the multiplex PCR reads, TCRdb lists one record per CDR3 protein. The table shows 150,000 to 250,000 distinct CDR3 sequences, with approximately 33% occurring only once. The specimen was axillary lymph node tissue. These receptors were obtained from a female donor with breast cancer. Some clones in this sample may be carry-over from other donors' samples. Both conserved end residues are part of each CDR3. D genes are given only for firm matches. Some rows mark clone size as missing; the rest say once, few, many or name a class of expanded clone.

J gene: TRBJ1-2; D gene: NA; clone size: many; V gene: TRBV6-1; CDR3 protein: CASSWVYGYTF; CDR3 DNA: TGTGCCAGCAGTTGGGTTTATGGCTACACCTTC
J gene: TRBJ1-3; D gene: TRBD1; clone size: medium-sized; V gene: TRBV7-3; CDR3 protein: CASSPRVGDRGLGGNTIYF; CDR3 DNA: TGTGCCAGCAGCCCTAGGGTCGGGGACAGGGGCCTAGGTGGAAACACCATATATTTT
J gene: TRBJ1-5; D gene: NA; clone size: many; V gene: TRBV4-1; CDR3 protein: CASSQSGVGYSNQPQHF; CDR3 DNA: TGCGCCAGCAGCCAGAGCGGGGTTGGGTATAGCAATCAGCCCCAGCATTTT
J gene: TRBJ1-2; D gene: TRBD1; clone size: NA; V gene: TRBV12-5; CDR3 protein: CASGSSGTGANYGYTF; CDR3 DNA: TGTGCTAGTGGTTCATCCGGGACAGGGGCTAACTATGGCTACACCTTC
J gene: TRBJ2-1; D gene: TRBD2; clone size: many; V gene: TRBV7-9; CDR3 protein: CASSPESGRAPNEQFF; CDR3 DNA: TGTGCCAGCAGCCCCGAGAGCGGGAGGGCCCCCAATGAGCAGTTCTTC
J gene: TRBJ2-6; D gene: TRBD1; clone size: many; V gene: TRBV4-3; CDR3 protein: CASSQEAQGASGANVLTF; CDR3 DNA: TGCGCCAGCAGCCAAGAGGCCCAGGGGGCCTCTGGGGCCAACGTCCTGACTTTC
J gene: TRBJ1-6; D gene: TRBD1; clone size: NA; V gene: TRBV5-4; CDR3 protein: CASSLGGTGDSPLHF; CDR3 DNA: TGTGCCAGCAGCTTGGGAGGGACAGGGGATTCACCCCTCCACTTT
J gene: TRBJ2-5; D gene: TRBD2; clone size: many; V gene: TRBV9; CDR3 protein: CASSVSSGSIETQYF; CDR3 DNA: TGTGCCAGCAGCGTCTCCAGCGGGAGTATTGAGACCCAGTACTTC
J gene: TRBJ2-7; D gene: NA; clone size: many; V gene: TRBV20-1; CDR3 protein: CSAEGDTTYEQYF; CDR3 DNA: TGCAGTGCGGAGGGGGACACCACCTACGAGCAGTACTTC
J gene: TRBJ2-5; D gene: NA; clone size: NA; V gene: TRBV20-1; CDR3 protein: CSAIRGRGQPQYF; CDR3 DNA: TGCAGTGCTATAAGAGGTCGGGGTCAGCCCCAGTACTTC
J gene: TRBJ2-2; D gene: NA; clone size: NA; V gene: TRBV2; CDR3 protein: CASSLVQGCANTGELFF; CDR3 DNA: TGTGCCAGCAGCCTAGTCCAGGGCTGTGCGAACACCGGGGAGCTGTTTTTT
J gene: TRBJ2-7; D gene: NA; clone size: many; V gene: TRBV6-2/TRBV6-3; CDR3 protein: CASSHPGLYEQYF; CDR3 DNA: TGTGCCAGCAGTCATCCAGGGCTCTACGAGCAGTACTTC
J gene: TRBJ2-1; D gene: TRBD2; clone size: NA; V gene: TRBV7-9; CDR3 protein: CAGGSSYAAPSGRAEGEQFF; CDR3 DNA: TGTGCCGGGGGGAGCAGTTACGCCGCCCCTAGCGGGAGGGCCGAGGGGGAGCAGTTCTTC
J gene: TRBJ2-1; D gene: TRBD1; clone size: many; V gene: TRBV9; CDR3 protein: CASSPRTDREVNEQFF; CDR3 DNA: TGTGCCAGCAGCCCCCGAACGGACAGGGAGGTCAATGAGCAGTTCTTC
J gene: TRBJ2-5; D gene: NA; clone size: NA; V gene: TRBV24-1; CDR3 protein: CATSDRGQTQYF; CDR3 DNA: TGTGCCACCAGTGACCGGGGGCAGACCCAGTACTTC
J gene: TRBJ2-5; D gene: NA; clone size: many; V gene: TRBV5-1; CDR3 protein: CASSFADRQETQYF; CDR3 DNA: TGCGCCAGCAGCTTTGCAGACAGACAAGAGACCCAGTACTTC